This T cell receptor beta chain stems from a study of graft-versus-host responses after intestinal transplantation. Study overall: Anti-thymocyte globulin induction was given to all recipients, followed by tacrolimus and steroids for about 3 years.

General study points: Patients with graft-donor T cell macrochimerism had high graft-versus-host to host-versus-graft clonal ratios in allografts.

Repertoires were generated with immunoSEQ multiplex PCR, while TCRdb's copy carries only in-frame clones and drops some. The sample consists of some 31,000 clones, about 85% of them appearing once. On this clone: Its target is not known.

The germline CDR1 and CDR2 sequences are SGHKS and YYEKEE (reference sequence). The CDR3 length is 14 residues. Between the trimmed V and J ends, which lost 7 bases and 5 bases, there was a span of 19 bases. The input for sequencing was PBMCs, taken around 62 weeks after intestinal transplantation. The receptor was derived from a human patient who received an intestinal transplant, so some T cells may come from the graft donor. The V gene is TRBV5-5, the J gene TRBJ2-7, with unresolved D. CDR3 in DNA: TGTGCCAGCCAAGCCACGGTTGGGCTCCACGAGCAGTACTTC. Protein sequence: CASQATVGLHEQYF.